What follows are 5 T cell receptor beta chains derived from one specimen sequenced in a study of blood T cell repertoires in COVID-19. Generated by immunoSEQ multiplex PCR, the TCRdb table keeps only in-frame clones and is missing some. The sample lists about 430,000 clones; nearly 90% were seen once. The material sequenced was PBMCs or T cells enriched from blood (not recorded which). The receptor set was obtained from a woman aged 18 to 35 who had been exposed to COVID-19.

V is TRBV7-9 and J is TRBJ1-3; the D is unclear. V gave up 1 base and J gave up 0 bases, with 7 bases separating them. The CDR3 length is 15 residues. CDR1 and CDR2 (germline): SEHNR, FQNEAQ (reference sequence). The CDR3 protein is CASSLGESSGNTIYF. The CDR3 nucleotides are TGTGCCAGCAGCTTAGGGGAGAGCTCTGGAAACACCATATATTTT.

The chain couples TRBV27 to TRBJ2-2, with D perhaps TRBD1 (7 bases). This CDR3 spans 16 amino acids. Germline V CDR1 and CDR2: MNHEY, SMNVEV (reference sequence). V was shortened by 5 bases and J by 6 bases, with 19 bases between the two germline ends. This CDR3 reads CASSDQGGIGSGELFF. DNA for the CDR3: TGTGCCAGCAGTGATCAGGGGGGAATCGGTTCCGGGGAGCTGTTTTTT.

This rearrangement joins TRBV11-3 to TRBJ2-7; 8 bases align to TRBD1. V lost 0 bases, J lost 6 bases, and 10 bases stayed unmatched. The CDR3 sequence is 16 residues long. The germline CDR1 and CDR2 sequences are SGHNT and YENEEA. CDR3 protein: CASSLDAGTGRGEQYF. CDR3 coding DNA: TGTGCCAGCAGCTTAGACGCCGGGACAGGAAGGGGCGAGCAGTACTTC.

V is TRBV10-3 and J is TRBJ2-3; TRBD2 matches 9 bases. The CDR3 runs to 16 residues. Germline lookup yields CDR1 ENHRY and CDR2 SYGVKD. V lost 3 bases and J lost 6; bases outside the gene matches: 10. The CDR3 sequence is CAISDFGTSRSDTQYF. For the CDR3, the DNA is TGTGCCATCAGTGACTTTGGGACTAGCCGTTCGGATACGCAGTATTTT.

The chain links TRBV3-1 (or the pseudogene TRBV3-2) to TRBJ1-4; 7 nucleotides line up with TRBD1. Trimming removed 4 bases from V and 7 bases from J; junction bases left unmatched: 12. CDR3 length equals 16 residues. The V gene's germline CDR1 is LGHDT and CDR2 YNNKEL (reference sequence). CDR3 protein: CASSPEFSTGSEKLFF. CDR3 bases: TGTGCCAGCAGCCCCGAATTTTCGACAGGGAGTGAAAAACTGTTTTTT.